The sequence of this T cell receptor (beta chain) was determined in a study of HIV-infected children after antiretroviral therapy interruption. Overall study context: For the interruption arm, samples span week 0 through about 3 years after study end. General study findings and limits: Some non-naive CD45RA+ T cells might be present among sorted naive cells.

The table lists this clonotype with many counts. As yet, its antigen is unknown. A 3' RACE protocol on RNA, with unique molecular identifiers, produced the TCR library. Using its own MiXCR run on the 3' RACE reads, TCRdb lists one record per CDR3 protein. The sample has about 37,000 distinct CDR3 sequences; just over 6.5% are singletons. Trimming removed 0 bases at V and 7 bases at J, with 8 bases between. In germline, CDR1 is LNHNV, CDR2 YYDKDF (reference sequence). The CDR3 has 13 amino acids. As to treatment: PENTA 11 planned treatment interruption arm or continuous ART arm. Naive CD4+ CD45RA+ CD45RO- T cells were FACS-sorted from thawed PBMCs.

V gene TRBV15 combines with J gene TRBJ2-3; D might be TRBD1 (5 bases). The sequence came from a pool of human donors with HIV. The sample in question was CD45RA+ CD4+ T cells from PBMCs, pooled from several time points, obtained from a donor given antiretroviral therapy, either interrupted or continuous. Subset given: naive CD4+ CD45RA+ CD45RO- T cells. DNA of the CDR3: TGTGCCACCAGCAGAGACAGGGTTAATACGCAGTATTTT. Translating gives CATSRDRVNTQYF. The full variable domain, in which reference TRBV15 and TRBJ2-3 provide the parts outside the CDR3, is DAMVIQNPRYQVTQFGKPVTLSCSQTLNHNVMYWYQQKSSQAPKLLFHYYDKDFNNEADTPDNFQSRRPNTSFCFLDIRSPGLGDTAMYLCATSRDRVNTQYFGPGTRLTVL.